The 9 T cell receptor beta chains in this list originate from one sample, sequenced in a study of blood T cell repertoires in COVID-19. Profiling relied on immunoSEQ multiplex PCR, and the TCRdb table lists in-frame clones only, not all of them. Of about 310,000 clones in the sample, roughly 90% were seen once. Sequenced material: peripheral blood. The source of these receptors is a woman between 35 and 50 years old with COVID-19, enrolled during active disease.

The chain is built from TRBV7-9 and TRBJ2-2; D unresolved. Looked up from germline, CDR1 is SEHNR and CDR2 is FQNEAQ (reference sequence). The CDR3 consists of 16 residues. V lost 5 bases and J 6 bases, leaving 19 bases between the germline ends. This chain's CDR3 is CASSPRGGEFAGELFF. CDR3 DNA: TGTGCCAGCAGCCCCCGAGGTGGTGAGTTTGCCGGGGAGCTGTTTTTT.

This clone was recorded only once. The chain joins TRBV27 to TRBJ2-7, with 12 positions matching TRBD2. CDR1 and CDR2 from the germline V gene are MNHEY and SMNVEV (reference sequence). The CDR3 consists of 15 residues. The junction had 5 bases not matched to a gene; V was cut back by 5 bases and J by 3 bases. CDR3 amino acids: CASSPLAGGGYEQYF. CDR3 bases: TGTGCCAGCAGTCCTCTAGCGGGAGGGGGCTACGAGCAGTACTTC.

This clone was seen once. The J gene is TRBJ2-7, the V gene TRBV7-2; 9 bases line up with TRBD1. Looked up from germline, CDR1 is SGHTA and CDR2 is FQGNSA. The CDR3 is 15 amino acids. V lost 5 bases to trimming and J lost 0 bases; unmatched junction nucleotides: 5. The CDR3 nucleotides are TGTGCCAGCAGCCCAACAGGGGGCAGCTCCTACGAGCAGTACTTC. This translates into CASSPTGGSSYEQYF.

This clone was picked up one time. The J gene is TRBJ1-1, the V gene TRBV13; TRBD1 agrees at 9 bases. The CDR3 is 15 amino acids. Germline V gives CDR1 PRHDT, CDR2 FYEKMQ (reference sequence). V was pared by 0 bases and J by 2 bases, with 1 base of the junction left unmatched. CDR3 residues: CASSLGGQGNTEAFF. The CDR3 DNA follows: TGTGCCAGCAGCTTAGGGGGACAGGGAAACACTGAAGCTTTCTTT.

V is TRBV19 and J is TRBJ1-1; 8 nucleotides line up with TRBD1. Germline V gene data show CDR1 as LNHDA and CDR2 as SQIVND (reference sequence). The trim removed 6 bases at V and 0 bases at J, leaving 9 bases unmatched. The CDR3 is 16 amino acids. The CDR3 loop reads CASRTGDVVVNTEAFF. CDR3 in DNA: TGTGCCAGTAGGACAGGGGATGTCGTAGTGAACACTGAAGCTTTCTTT.

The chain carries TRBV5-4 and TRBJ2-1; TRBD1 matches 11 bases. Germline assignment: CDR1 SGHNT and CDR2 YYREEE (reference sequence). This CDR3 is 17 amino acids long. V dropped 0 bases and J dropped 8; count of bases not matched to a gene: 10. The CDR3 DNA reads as TGTGCCAGCAGCTTGGCCCTAACCGGGACAGGGGGAGATGAGCAGTTCTTC. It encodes CASSLALTGTGGDEQFF.

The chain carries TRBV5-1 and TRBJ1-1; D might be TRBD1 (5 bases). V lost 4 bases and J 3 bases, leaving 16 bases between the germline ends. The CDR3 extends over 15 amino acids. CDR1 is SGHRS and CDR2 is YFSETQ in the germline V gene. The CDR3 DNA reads TGCGCCAGCAGCCGCCAGCCTCAAGGGGACACTGAAGCTTTCTTT. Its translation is CASSRQPQGDTEAFF.

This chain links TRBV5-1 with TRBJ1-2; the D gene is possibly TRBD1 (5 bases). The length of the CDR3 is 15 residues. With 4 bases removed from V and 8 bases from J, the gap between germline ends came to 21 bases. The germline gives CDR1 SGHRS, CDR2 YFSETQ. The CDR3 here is CASSPSGRELWGYTF. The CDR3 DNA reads TGCGCCAGCAGCCCGTCGGGCAGGGAACTCTGGGGCTACACCTTC. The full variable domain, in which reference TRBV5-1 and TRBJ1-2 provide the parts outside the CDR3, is KAGVTQTPRYLIKTRGQQVTLSCSPISGHRSVSWYQQTPGQGLQFLFEYFSETQRNKGNFPGRFSGRQFSNSRSEMNVSTLELGDSALYLCASSPSGRELWGYTFGSGTRLTVV.

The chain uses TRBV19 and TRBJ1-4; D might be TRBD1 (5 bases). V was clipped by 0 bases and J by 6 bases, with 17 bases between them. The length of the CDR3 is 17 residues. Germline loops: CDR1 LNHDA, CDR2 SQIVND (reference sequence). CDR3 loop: CASSIEGLQGGDEKLFF. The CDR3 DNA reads TGTGCCAGTAGTATAGAGGGACTCCAGGGCGGCGATGAAAAACTGTTTTTT.